This is a list of T cell receptor beta chains from one sample in a study of T cell repertoires in cytomegalovirus infection. TCRdb called the reads again in MiXCR, with one record for every CDR3 protein. The top ten clones hold over 15% of a sample with about 150,000 distinct CDR3 sequences, under 20% of them seen once. The sequenced material came from CD8+ T cells from PBMCs. The receptor source for this set is a human donor in good health (CMV status not recorded). Some clones in this sample may be carry-over from other donors' samples. The CDR3 runs from the conserved cysteine through the conserved F or W. The D gene is left open where the match is weak. Where a row states a size, it is once, few, many or the class of an expanded clone; other rows omit it.

J gene: TRBJ2-7; CDR3 length: 16; clone size: few; D gene: .; V gene: TRBV7-9; CDR3 protein: CASSSLMGGNHHEQYF; CDR3 DNA: TGTGCCAGCAGCTCCCTTATGGGGGGCAATCACCACGAGCAGTACTTC
J gene: TRBJ1-5; CDR3 length: 17; clone size: .; D gene: .; V gene: TRBV7-2; CDR3 protein: CASSFIKSGKTGQPQHF; CDR3 DNA: TGTGCCAGCAGCTTCATAAAGTCAGGGAAAACGGGTCAGCCCCAGCATTTT
J gene: TRBJ2-7; CDR3 length: 15; clone size: .; D gene: .; V gene: TRBV20-1; CDR3 protein: CSARSRTEGSYEQYF; CDR3 DNA: TGCAGTGCTAGGTCCCGGACTGAAGGATCCTACGAGCAGTACTTC
J gene: TRBJ1-1; CDR3 length: 15; clone size: .; D gene: .; V gene: TRBV6-2/TRBV6-3; CDR3 protein: CASSYSGTARTEAFF; CDR3 DNA: TGTGCCAGCAGTTACTCAGGAACGGCAAGGACTGAAGCTTTCTTT
J gene: TRBJ1-2; CDR3 length: 13; clone size: .; D gene: .; V gene: TRBV7-9; CDR3 protein: CASAGGVNYGYTF; CDR3 DNA: TGTGCCAGCGCCGGGGGGGTGAACTATGGCTACACCTTC
J gene: TRBJ2-7; CDR3 length: 15; clone size: .; D gene: .; V gene: TRBV20-1; CDR3 protein: CSARPRDANSYEQYF; CDR3 DNA: TGCAGTGCTAGGCCCCGGGACGCGAACTCCTACGAGCAGTACTTC
J gene: TRBJ1-2; CDR3 length: 13; clone size: .; D gene: .; V gene: TRBV6-2/TRBV6-3; CDR3 protein: CARSTDRFRGYTF; CDR3 DNA: TGTGCCCGCAGCACGGACAGATTTCGGGGCTACACCTTC
J gene: TRBJ2-7; CDR3 length: 12; clone size: .; D gene: .; V gene: TRBV11-1; CDR3 protein: CASSGVFYEQYF; CDR3 DNA: TGTGCCAGCAGCGGTGTCTTCTACGAGCAGTACTTC
J gene: TRBJ2-7; CDR3 length: 15; clone size: few; D gene: TRBD2; V gene: TRBV23-1; CDR3 protein: CAPDTQTSGSNEQYF; CDR3 DNA: TGCGCCCCAGACACCCAGACTAGCGGGAGCAACGAGCAGTACTTC
J gene: TRBJ2-7; CDR3 length: 12; clone size: many; D gene: .; V gene: TRBV12-3/TRBV12-4; CDR3 protein: CASSSVGYEQYF; CDR3 DNA: TGTGCCAGCAGTTCAGTAGGCTACGAGCAGTACTTC
J gene: TRBJ2-1; CDR3 length: 16; clone size: .; D gene: .; V gene: TRBV7-9; CDR3 protein: CASSFARGTLYNEQFF; CDR3 DNA: TGTGCCAGCAGCTTCGCCCGGGGCACCCTCTACAATGAGCAGTTCTTC
J gene: TRBJ2-1; CDR3 length: 15; clone size: few; D gene: .; V gene: TRBV20-1; CDR3 protein: CSARGIGTSYNEQFF; CDR3 DNA: TGCAGTGCTAGAGGTATCGGGACCTCCTACAATGAGCAGTTCTTC
J gene: TRBJ2-6; CDR3 length: 19; clone size: few; D gene: TRBD1; V gene: TRBV14; CDR3 protein: CASSQEGDRGGSGANVLTF; CDR3 DNA: TGTGCCAGCAGCCAAGAAGGTGACAGGGGAGGTAGTGGGGCCAACGTCCTGACTTTC
J gene: TRBJ2-1; CDR3 length: 16; clone size: .; D gene: TRBD1; V gene: TRBV24-1; CDR3 protein: CATSDLTGGKDNEQFF; CDR3 DNA: TGTGCCACCAGTGATTTAACAGGGGGTAAGGACAATGAGCAGTTCTTC
J gene: TRBJ2-3; CDR3 length: 14; clone size: few; D gene: TRBD1; V gene: TRBV11-3; CDR3 protein: CASSTGGVTDTQYF; CDR3 DNA: TGTGCCAGCAGCACAGGGGGTGTAACAGATACGCAGTATTTT
J gene: TRBJ1-2; CDR3 length: 13; clone size: many; D gene: .; V gene: TRBV7-2; CDR3 protein: CASSFVGGYGYTF; CDR3 DNA: TGTGCCAGCAGCTTCGTCGGCGGCTATGGCTACACCTTC
J gene: TRBJ1-1; CDR3 length: 15; clone size: .; D gene: TRBD1; V gene: TRBV7-2; CDR3 protein: CASSSGQGTATEAFF; CDR3 DNA: TGTGCCAGCAGCTCGGGACAGGGGACGGCCACTGAAGCTTTCTTT
J gene: TRBJ2-1; CDR3 length: 13; clone size: .; D gene: .; V gene: TRBV7-9; CDR3 protein: CASSLGPINEQFF; CDR3 DNA: TGTGCCAGCAGCCTGGGACCTATCAATGAGCAGTTCTTC
J gene: TRBJ2-7; CDR3 length: 13; clone size: few; D gene: .; V gene: TRBV7-3; CDR3 protein: CASSRHEAYEQYF; CDR3 DNA: TGTGCCAGCAGTCGACATGAGGCCTACGAGCAGTACTTC
J gene: TRBJ1-2; CDR3 length: 12; clone size: .; D gene: TRBD1; V gene: TRBV29-1; CDR3 protein: CSVPDRDDGYTF; CDR3 DNA: TGCAGCGTTCCGGACAGGGATGATGGCTACACCTTC
J gene: TRBJ2-6; CDR3 length: 13; clone size: few; D gene: .; V gene: TRBV6-2/TRBV6-3; CDR3 protein: CAVQGAGANVLTF; CDR3 DNA: TGTGCCGTCCAGGGAGCTGGGGCCAACGTCCTGACTTTC
J gene: TRBJ2-5; CDR3 length: 15; clone size: few; D gene: .; V gene: TRBV7-6; CDR3 protein: CASSTPDSEQETQYF; CDR3 DNA: TGTGCCAGCAGCACGCCAGACAGCGAACAAGAGACCCAGTACTTC
J gene: TRBJ2-3; CDR3 length: 17; clone size: .; D gene: .; V gene: TRBV7-3; CDR3 protein: CASSPFGSGTATDTQYF; CDR3 DNA: TGTGCCAGCAGCCCCTTCGGGTCCGGGACGGCCACAGATACGCAGTATTTT